This T cell receptor beta chain stems from a study of patients and donors after allogeneic stem cell transplantation. This clonotype was detected a few times. The CDR3 totals 15 residues. V lost 3 bases and J 0 bases, leaving 9 bases between the germline ends. TCRdb independently ran MiXCR on the RT-PCR reads; one entry per CDR3 protein. The table records hundreds of thousands of distinct CDR3 sequences, around 41% of them present only once. This chain joins TRBV12-3 or TRBV12-4 and TRBJ1-5; no reliable D call. The sample taken for sequencing was blood, either unsorted or a sorted T cell fraction (not recorded which). This clonotype was sampled from a human donor who was either an allogeneic HSCT recipient or a stem cell or donor lymphocyte infusion donor (not recorded which). It is not recorded whose cells these are; they may come from a transplant donor. The CDR3 bases are TGTGCCAGCAGTTTTAACGTGGGTAGCAATCAGCCCCAGCATTTT. Translating gives CASSFNVGSNQPQHF.